Detailed here is one TCR beta chain. This entry belongs to a study of beta chain features in type 1 diabetes. Study at large: Over all samples combined, over 85,000,000 sorted cells were examined.

Expressed TCRB transcripts were sequenced because the entire RNA isolate underwent reverse transcription. Reads from naive, central memory and regulatory T cell samples averaged about 3.8 million. Repertoires were generated with immunoSEQ multiplex PCR, while TCRdb's copy carries only in-frame clones and drops some. The table records around 250,000 clones, about 26% of them present only once. A CD45RO/CCR7/CD25/CD127/CD95/CD27 panel sorted naive, central memory, regulatory and stem cell-like memory CD4+ cells. The V gene lost 9 bases and the J gene lost 10 bases, with 14 bases spanning the gap. The germline gives CDR1 LNHDA, CDR2 SQIVND (reference sequence). The CDR3 extends over 11 amino acids.

Material: central memory CD4+ T cells from blood. The chain uses TRBV19 and TRBJ2-3, with no clear D. The clonotype originates from a man aged 25 to 45 in good health. CDR3 in amino acids: CARLLYLAQYF. CDR3 DNA sequence: TGTGCCAGACTACTCTATCTCGCGCAGTATTTT.